Sequencing of this T cell receptor (beta chain) was carried out in a study of blood T cells in healthy people across ages. In each sample, at least 6 million PBMCs were isolated. In this sample, this clonotype turned up a few times. A sample-barcoded 5' primer and a J-beta primer mix were used in a second PCR of roughly 7 to 12 cycles. The authors tagged each cDNA molecule using a template-switch adaptor with 12 random nucleotides. TCRdb analysed the 5' RACE reads with MiXCR anew, one entry per CDR3 protein. The sample yields 1,300,000 or so distinct CDR3 sequences, 59% seen once. The CDR3 length is 13 residues. In germline, CDR1 is SGHKS, CDR2 YYEKEE (reference sequence). V lost 6 bases, J lost 9 bases, and 16 bases lay in between.

V usage is TRBV5-5 and J usage is TRBJ1-5; tentatively, D is TRBD1 (5 bases). The sequence derives from a man between 18 and 29 years old in good health. Sequenced sample: blood. The CDR3 DNA is TGTGCCAGCAACCTCGGGGGGTCGGGGCCCCAGCATTTT. Protein: CASNLGGSGPQHF.